The rows below give T cell receptor beta chains drawn from one sample of a study of blood T cells in healthy people across ages. One entry per CDR3 protein, called by TCRdb with MiXCR from the 5' RACE reads. Here the sample spans around 820,000 distinct CDR3 sequences, roughly 25% being singletons. The sample was also linked to a second study, of T cells of mothers and their children.

The sample taken for sequencing was blood. These receptor sequences come from a boy younger than 18 in good health. CDR3s include the opening cysteine and the closing phenylalanine or tryptophan. The D gene is left open where the match is weak. Part of the rows lack a size; the others show once, few, many or a class for expanded clones.

size | J | D | V | CDR3 | DNA
few | TRBJ1-2 | TRBD1 | TRBV6-5 | CASSYGGDSSYGYTF | TGTGCCAGCAGTTATGGCGGGGACAGCTCCTATGGCTACACCTTC
- | TRBJ1-1 | - | TRBV5-1 | CASSLAGATRQAFF | TGCGCCAGCAGCTTGGCAGGGGCCACGAGACAAGCTTTCTTT
- | TRBJ1-2 | TRBD1 | TRBV19 | CASTPNRGNYGYTF | TGTGCCAGTACCCCGAACAGGGGAAACTATGGCTACACCTTC
- | TRBJ1-4 | - | TRBV30 | CAWSVGAGTAEKLFF | TGTGCCTGGAGTGTTGGGGCAGGTACGGCTGAAAAACTGTTTTTT
few | TRBJ2-1 | - | TRBV20-1 | CSARDPSMGMQFF | TGCAGTGCTAGAGATCCCTCAATGGGGATGCAGTTCTTC
- | TRBJ2-1 | - | TRBV9 | CASSVAGAIYNEQFF | TGTGCCAGCAGCGTCGCGGGGGCCATATACAATGAGCAGTTCTTC
few | TRBJ1-1 | - | TRBV13 | CASSGFKGYTEAFF | TGTGCCAGCAGCGGGTTCAAGGGGTATACTGAAGCTTTCTTT
- | TRBJ2-7 | - | TRBV20-1 | CSAPKGGAGEQYF | TGCAGTGCCCCAAAGGGGGGGGCAGGGGAGCAGTACTTC
- | TRBJ2-1 | - | TRBV7-3 | CASSFFGNEQFF | TGTGCCAGCAGCTTTTTCGGCAATGAGCAGTTCTTC
few | TRBJ1-2 | - | TRBV4-3 | CASSQDRGPSHGYTF | TGCGCCAGCAGCCAAGATAGGGGTCCTAGTCATGGCTACACCTTC
many | TRBJ2-1 | TRBD2 | TRBV29-1 | CSAGTSGYNEQFF | TGCAGCGCCGGGACTAGCGGATACAATGAGCAGTTCTTC
- | TRBJ2-1 | - | TRBV27 | CASSSALGGEQFF | TGTGCCAGCAGTTCGGCTTTGGGTGGTGAGCAGTTCTTC
- | TRBJ2-1 | TRBD2 | TRBV3-1 | CASSRLAGNNEQFF | TGTGCCAGCAGCCGACTAGCGGGAAACAATGAGCAGTTCTTC
few | TRBJ2-2 | TRBD2 | TRBV7-2 | CASSAVAGALRTGELFF | TGTGCCAGCAGCGCCGTAGCGGGAGCTCTGCGAACCGGGGAGCTGTTTTTT
few | TRBJ1-2 | - | TRBV4-1 | CASSQDGTPVHYGYTF | TGCGCCAGCAGCCAAGACGGGACACCCGTCCACTATGGCTACACCTTC
- | TRBJ2-5 | TRBD1 | TRBV6-5 | CASSSSGQGGEF | TGTGCCAGCAGTTCCTCGGGACAGGGTGGTGAATTC
- | TRBJ1-2 | - | TRBV7-2 | CASSLVGEGSGYTF | TGTGCCAGCAGCTTAGTTGGTGAGGGCTCTGGCTACACCTTC
- | TRBJ2-7 | TRBD1 | TRBV20-1 | CSAAGTGHYEQYF | TGCAGTGCTGCCGGGACAGGCCACTACGAGCAGTACTTC
once | TRBJ1-2 | - | TRBV2 | CASSDFGQAYGYTF | TGTGCCAGCAGTGACTTTGGGCAGGCCTATGGCTACACCTTC
few | TRBJ1-1 | - | TRBV20-1 | CSALTATHTEAFF | TGCAGTGCTCTGACCGCTACCCACACTGAAGCTTTCTTT
many | TRBJ2-7 | - | TRBV4-3 | CASSPSRGYEQYF | TGCGCCAGCAGCCCGTCGCGAGGCTACGAGCAGTACTTC
- | TRBJ1-6 | - | TRBV7-2 | CASTGSSYNSPLHF | TGTGCCAGCACTGGTAGCTCCTATAATTCACCCCTCCACTTT
few | TRBJ2-4 | TRBD1 | TRBV28 | CASSTGEMAKNIQYF | TGTGCCAGCAGTACAGGGGAGATGGCCAAAAACATTCAGTACTTC
- | TRBJ1-1 | - | TRBV3-1 | CASSPPRGMTEAFF | TGTGCCAGCAGCCCTCCCAGGGGTATGACTGAAGCTTTCTTT
- | TRBJ1-3 | - | TRBV19 | CASSTRDGTDWTGNTIYF | TGTGCCAGTAGTACCCGGGATGGCACGGACTGGACTGGAAACACCATATATTTT
- | TRBJ2-4 | - | TRBV11-2 | CASSLFPGRAKNIQYF | TGTGCCAGCAGCTTATTTCCGGGGAGGGCCAAAAACATTCAGTACTTC
many | TRBJ2-5 | - | TRBV7-2 | CASSITGTPEETQYF | TGTGCCAGCAGCATAACCGGGACCCCAGAGGAGACCCAGTACTTC
- | TRBJ2-1 | - | TRBV28 | CASSSLRTTDNEQFF | TGTGCCAGCAGTTCCCTCCGGACAACGGACAATGAGCAGTTCTTC
few | TRBJ2-7 | - | TRBV2 | CASSEAPDRVYEQYF | TGTGCCAGCAGTGAAGCTCCGGACCGTGTCTACGAGCAGTACTTC
- | TRBJ2-7 | - | TRBV12-3/TRBV12-4 | CASRRDTGSYEQYF | TGTGCCAGCAGGCGGGACACCGGATCCTACGAGCAGTACTTC
few | TRBJ2-7 | - | TRBV7-6 | CASSIEDSSYGQYF | TGTGCCAGCAGCATAGAGGACAGCTCCTACGGGCAGTACTTC
few | TRBJ2-7 | TRBD1 | TRBV6-2/TRBV6-3 | CASSQTGVSYEQYF | TGTGCCAGCAGTCAAACAGGGGTATCCTACGAGCAGTACTTC
few | TRBJ2-5 | TRBD2 | TRBV11-2 | CASSPQGLAGGQETQYF | TGTGCCAGCAGCCCACAGGGACTAGCGGGGGGGCAAGAGACCCAGTACTTC
few | TRBJ1-2 | TRBD1 | TRBV13 | CASSEDRGAGYTF | TGTGCCAGCAGCGAGGACAGGGGCGCTGGCTACACCTTC
- | TRBJ1-1 | - | TRBV24-1 | CATSVPGVRTEAFF | TGTGCCACCAGTGTCCCAGGGGTTCGCACTGAAGCTTTCTTT
few | TRBJ2-7 | TRBD2 | TRBV27 | CASSPDGLAGNEQYF | TGTGCCAGCAGTCCGGATGGACTAGCGGGAAACGAGCAGTACTTC
- | TRBJ2-3 | TRBD2 | TRBV7-2 | CASSLAETSGSTDTQYF | TGTGCCAGCAGCTTAGCGGAGACTAGCGGGAGCACAGATACGCAGTATTTT
- | TRBJ2-1 | - | TRBV11-1 | CASSQPGTSYNEQFF | TGTGCCAGCAGCCAGCCCGGGACAAGCTACAATGAGCAGTTCTTC
- | TRBJ1-1 | - | TRBV7-2 | CASSLGINSNTEAFF | TGTGCCAGCAGCTTAGGGATTAACTCGAACACTGAAGCTTTCTTT
- | TRBJ2-1 | - | TRBV2 | CASQVARKMPGEQFF | TGTGCCAGCCAAGTTGCGAGAAAGATGCCCGGTGAGCAGTTCTTC
few | TRBJ2-7 | - | TRBV29-1 | CSAGEAYEQYF | TGCAGCGCTGGGGAGGCTTACGAGCAGTACTTC
- | TRBJ1-2 | - | TRBV5-5 | CASSGGGNYGYTF | TGTGCCAGCAGCGGGGGAGGAAACTATGGCTACACCTTC